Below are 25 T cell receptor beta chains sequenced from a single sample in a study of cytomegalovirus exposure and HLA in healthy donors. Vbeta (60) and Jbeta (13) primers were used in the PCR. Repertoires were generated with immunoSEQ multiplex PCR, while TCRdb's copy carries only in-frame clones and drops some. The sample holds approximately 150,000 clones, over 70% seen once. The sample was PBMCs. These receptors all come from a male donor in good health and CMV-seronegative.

CDR3 sequence: CASSYGVGDIQYF. The CDR3 DNA is TGTGCCAGCAGCTACGGGGTCGGGGACATTCAGTACTTC. The chain combines TRBV27 with TRBJ2-4; TRBD2 might be the D (5 bases). Trimming took 6 bases from V and 8 from J, leaving 14 bases between them. The germline gives CDR1 MNHEY, CDR2 SMNVEV (reference sequence). CDR3 length: 13 residues.

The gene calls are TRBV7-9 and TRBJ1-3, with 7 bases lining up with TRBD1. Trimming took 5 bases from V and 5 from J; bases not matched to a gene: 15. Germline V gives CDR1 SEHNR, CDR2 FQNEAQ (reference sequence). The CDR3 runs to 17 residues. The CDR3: CASSPAEDRFGRNTIYF. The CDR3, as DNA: TGTGCCAGCAGCCCCGCTGAGGACAGGTTTGGGAGAAACACCATATATTTT.

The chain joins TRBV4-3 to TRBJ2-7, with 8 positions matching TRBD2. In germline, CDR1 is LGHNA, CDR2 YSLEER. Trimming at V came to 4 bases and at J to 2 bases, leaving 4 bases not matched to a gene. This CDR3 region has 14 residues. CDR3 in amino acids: CASSPSGGPYEQYF. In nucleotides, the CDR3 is TGCGCCAGCAGCCCCAGCGGGGGACCCTACGAGCAGTACTTC.

CDR3 sequence (DNA): TGTGCCAGCAGTCAAGAACTCTTCTCTGGAAACACCATATATTTT. Amino acids: CASSQELFSGNTIYF. The J gene is TRBJ1-3, the V gene TRBV6-5; D is unclear. This CDR3 spans 15 amino acids. With 5 bases removed from V and 0 bases from J, the gap between germline ends came to 11 bases. Per the germline V gene, CDR1 is MNHEY and CDR2 is SVGAGI.

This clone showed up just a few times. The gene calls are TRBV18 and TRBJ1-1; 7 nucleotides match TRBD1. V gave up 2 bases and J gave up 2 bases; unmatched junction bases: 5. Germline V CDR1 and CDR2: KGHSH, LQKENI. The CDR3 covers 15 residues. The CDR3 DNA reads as TGTGCCAGCTCACCAATGAGACAGGGAAACACTGAAGCTTTCTTT. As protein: CASSPMRQGNTEAFF.

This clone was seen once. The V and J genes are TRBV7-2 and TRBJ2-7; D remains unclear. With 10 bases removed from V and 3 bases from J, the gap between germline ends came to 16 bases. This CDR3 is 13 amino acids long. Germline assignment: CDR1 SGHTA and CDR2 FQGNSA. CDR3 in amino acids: CATSFGPNYEQYF. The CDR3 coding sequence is TGTGCCACCTCCTTTGGCCCCAACTACGAGCAGTACTTC.

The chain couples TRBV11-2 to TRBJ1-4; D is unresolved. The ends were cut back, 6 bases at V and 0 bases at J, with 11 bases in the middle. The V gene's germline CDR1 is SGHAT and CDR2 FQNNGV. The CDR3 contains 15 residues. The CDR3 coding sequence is TGTGCCAGCAGACTCGACTTAGCAACTAATGAAAAACTGTTTTTT. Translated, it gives CASRLDLATNEKLFF.

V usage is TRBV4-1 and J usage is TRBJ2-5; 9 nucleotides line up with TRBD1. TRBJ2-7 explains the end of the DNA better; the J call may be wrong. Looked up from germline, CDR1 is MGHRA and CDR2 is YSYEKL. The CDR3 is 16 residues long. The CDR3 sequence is CASSHIQGAESYEQYF. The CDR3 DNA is TGCGCCAGCAGCCACATACAGGGGGCAGAGTCCTACGAGCAGTACTTC.

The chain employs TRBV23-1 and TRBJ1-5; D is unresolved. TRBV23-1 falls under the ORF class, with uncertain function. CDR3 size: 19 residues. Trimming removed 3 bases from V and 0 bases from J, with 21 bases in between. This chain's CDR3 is CASSQPQRLLCYSNQPQHF. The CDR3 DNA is TGCGCCAGCAGTCAGCCGCAGAGACTACTCTGCTATAGCAATCAGCCCCAGCATTTT.

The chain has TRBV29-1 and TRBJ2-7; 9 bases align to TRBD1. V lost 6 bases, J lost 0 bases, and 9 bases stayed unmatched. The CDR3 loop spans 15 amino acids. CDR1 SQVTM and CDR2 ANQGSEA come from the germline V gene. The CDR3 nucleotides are TGCAGCGTGCAACGGACAGGGGCAAGCTCCTACGAGCAGTACTTC. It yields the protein CSVQRTGASSYEQYF.

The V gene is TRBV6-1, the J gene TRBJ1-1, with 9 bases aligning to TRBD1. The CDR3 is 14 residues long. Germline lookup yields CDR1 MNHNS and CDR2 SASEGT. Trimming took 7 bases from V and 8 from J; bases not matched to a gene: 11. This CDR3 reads CASTGNPQGAEAFF. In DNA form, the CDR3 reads TGTGCCAGCACCGGAAATCCACAGGGGGCAGAAGCTTTCTTT.

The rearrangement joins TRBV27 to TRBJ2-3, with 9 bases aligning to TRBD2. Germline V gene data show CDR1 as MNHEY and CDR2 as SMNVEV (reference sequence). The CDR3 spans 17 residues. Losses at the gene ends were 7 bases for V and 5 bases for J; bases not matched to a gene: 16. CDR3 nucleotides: TGTGCCAGCACCCGCAGAAGCGGGAGGCCCCCTAGAGATACGCAGTATTTT. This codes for CASTRRSGRPPRDTQYF.

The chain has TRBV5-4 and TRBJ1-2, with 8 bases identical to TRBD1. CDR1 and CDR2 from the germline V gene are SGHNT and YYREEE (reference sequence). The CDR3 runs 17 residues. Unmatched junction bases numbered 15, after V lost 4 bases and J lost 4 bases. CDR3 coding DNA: TGTGCCAGCAGCGCCGGGACAGGATCTACCACGAGCTATGGCTACACCTTC. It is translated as CASSAGTGSTTSYGYTF.

The CDR3 DNA follows: TGCGCCAGCAGCTTTCTGGGACTAGCTTACAATGAGCAGTTCTTC. Translation: CASSFLGLAYNEQFF. V and J are TRBV5-1 and TRBJ2-1, with 9 positions matching TRBD2. Germline values: CDR1 SGHRS, CDR2 YFSETQ. The CDR3 is 15 amino acids. V shed 2 bases, J shed 4 bases, and the junction held 4 bases outside the gene matches.

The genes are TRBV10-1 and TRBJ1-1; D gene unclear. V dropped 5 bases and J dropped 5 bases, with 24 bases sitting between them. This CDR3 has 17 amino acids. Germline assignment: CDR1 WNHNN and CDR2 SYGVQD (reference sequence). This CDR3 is CASSIPGSSGEETEAFF. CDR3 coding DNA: TGCGCCAGCAGTATCCCAGGTAGCAGCGGGGAGGAGACTGAAGCTTTCTTT.

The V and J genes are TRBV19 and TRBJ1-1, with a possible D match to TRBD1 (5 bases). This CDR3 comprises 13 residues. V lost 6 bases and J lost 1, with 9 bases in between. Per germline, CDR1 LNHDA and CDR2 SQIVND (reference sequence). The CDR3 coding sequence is TGTGCCAGTAGGACAGACGAGAACACTGAAGCTTTCTTT. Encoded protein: CASRTDENTEAFF. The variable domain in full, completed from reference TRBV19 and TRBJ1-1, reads DGGITQSPKYLFRKEGQNVTLSCEQNLNHDAMYWYRQDPGQGLRLIYYSQIVNDFQKGDIAEGYSVSREKKESFPLTVTSAQKNPTAFYLCASRTDENTEAFFGQGTRLTVV.

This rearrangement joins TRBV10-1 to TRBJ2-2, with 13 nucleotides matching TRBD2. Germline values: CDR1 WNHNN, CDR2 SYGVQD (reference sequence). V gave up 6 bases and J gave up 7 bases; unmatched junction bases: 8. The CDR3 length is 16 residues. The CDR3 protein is CASRPGLAGRVGELFF. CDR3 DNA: TGCGCCAGCAGACCGGGACTAGCGGGAAGGGTCGGGGAGCTGTTTTTT.

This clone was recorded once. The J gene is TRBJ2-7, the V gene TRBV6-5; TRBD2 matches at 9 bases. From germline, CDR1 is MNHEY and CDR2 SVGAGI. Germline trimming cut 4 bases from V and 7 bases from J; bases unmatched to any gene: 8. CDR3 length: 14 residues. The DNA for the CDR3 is TGTGCCAGCAGTTTAGCGGGAGTATCGGGAGAGCAGTACTTC. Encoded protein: CASSLAGVSGEQYF.

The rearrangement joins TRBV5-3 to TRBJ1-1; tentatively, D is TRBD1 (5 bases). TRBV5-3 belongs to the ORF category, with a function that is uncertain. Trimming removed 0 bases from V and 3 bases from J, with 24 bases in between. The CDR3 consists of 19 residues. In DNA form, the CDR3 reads TGTGCCAGAAGCTTGGGAAATCGGGACTGCGGACTGGGGGACACTGAAGCTTTCTTT. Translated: CARSLGNRDCGLGDTEAFF.

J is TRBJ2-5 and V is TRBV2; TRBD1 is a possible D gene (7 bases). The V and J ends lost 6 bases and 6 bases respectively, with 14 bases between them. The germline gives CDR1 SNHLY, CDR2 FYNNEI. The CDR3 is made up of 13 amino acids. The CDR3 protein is CASSVQGRQTQYF. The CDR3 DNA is TGTGCCAGCAGCGTACAGGGGAGGCAGACCCAGTACTTC.

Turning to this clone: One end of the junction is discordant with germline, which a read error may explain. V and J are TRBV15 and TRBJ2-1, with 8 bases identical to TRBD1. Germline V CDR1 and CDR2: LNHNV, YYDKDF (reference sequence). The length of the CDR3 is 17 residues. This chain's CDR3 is CATSGEDRGNSYNEQFF. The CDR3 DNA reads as TGTGCCACCAGCGGAGAAGACAGGGGTAACTCCTACAATGAGCAGTTCTTC.

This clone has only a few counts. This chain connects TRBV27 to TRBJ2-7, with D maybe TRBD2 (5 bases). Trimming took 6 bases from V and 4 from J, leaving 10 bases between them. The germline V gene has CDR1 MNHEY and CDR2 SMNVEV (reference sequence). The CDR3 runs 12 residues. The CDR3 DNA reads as TGTGCCAGCAGCCCAACGGGGTACGAGCAGTACTTC. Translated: CASSPTGYEQYF.

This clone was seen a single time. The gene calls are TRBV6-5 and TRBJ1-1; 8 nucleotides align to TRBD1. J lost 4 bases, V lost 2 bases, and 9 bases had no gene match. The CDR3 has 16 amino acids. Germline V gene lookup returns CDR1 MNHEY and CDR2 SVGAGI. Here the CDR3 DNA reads TGTGCCAGCAGTTACGGAAGGACAGGGCGCGGCACTGAAGCTTTCTTT. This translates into CASSYGRTGRGTEAFF.

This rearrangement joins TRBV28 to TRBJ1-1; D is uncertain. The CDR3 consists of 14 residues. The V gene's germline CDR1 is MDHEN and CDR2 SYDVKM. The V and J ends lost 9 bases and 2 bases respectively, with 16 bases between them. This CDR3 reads CASELRTGNTEAFF. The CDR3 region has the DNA TGTGCCAGTGAACTTAGGACTGGCAACACTGAAGCTTTCTTT.

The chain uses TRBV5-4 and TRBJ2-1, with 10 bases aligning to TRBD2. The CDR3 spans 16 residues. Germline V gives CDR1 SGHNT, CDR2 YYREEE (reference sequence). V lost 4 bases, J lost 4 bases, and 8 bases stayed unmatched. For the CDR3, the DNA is TGTGCCAGCAGCCCACGTCGGACTAGCGGTTACAATGAGCAGTTCTTC. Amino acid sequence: CASSPRRTSGYNEQFF. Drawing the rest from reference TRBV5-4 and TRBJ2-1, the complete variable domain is ETGVTQSPTHLIKTRGQQVTLRCSSQSGHNTVSWYQQALGQGPQFIFQYYREEENGRGNFPPRFSGLQFPNYSSELNVNALELDDSALYLCASSPRRTSGYNEQFFGPGTRLTVL.